This record covers a single T cell receptor beta chain. Antigen unknown. The entry originates in a study of Ad26.COV2.S vaccination and SARS-CoV-2 variants. V trimming: 8 bases; J trimming: 4 bases; junction bases outside the gene matches: 8. Germline values: CDR1 SNHLY, CDR2 FYNNEI. The CDR3 has 15 amino acids. Findings and limits, study-wide: The TCR breadth and depth analyses may have produced an underestimate of total T cell responses. The authors reported substantial breadth in spike-specific CD8+ and CD4+ T cell responses after vaccination.

Stated treatment: some 19 received Ad26.COV2.S at low or high dose, single or two shots; several received placebo; per-sample allocation not given. After the first vaccine or placebo injection, samples were drawn on day 63. Donation was by an adult aged 18-55 years who was in Boston. TCRdb's copy holds only in-frame clones and misses some; the assay was immunoSEQ multiplex PCR. This table holds some 320,000 clones, approximately 80% found once. This sequence was found in a person aged 18-65 years who received the Ad26.COV2.S COVID-19 vaccine or a placebo. The material was peripheral blood, obtained in a trial of Ad26.COV2.S vaccine versus placebo. V is TRBV2 and J is TRBJ2-1; TRBD1 matches at 10 bases. The CDR3 loop is CASLKGTGEYNEQFF. Written as DNA, the CDR3 is TGTGCCAGCTTAAAAGGGACAGGGGAGTACAATGAGCAGTTCTTC. The entire variable domain, with the rest obtained from reference TRBV2 and TRBJ2-1, is as follows: EPEVTQTPSHQVTQMGQEVILRCVPISNHLYFYWYRQILGQKVEFLVSFYNNEISEKSEIFDDQFSVERPDGSNFTLKIRSTKLEDSAMYFCASLKGTGEYNEQFFGPGTRLTVL.